This T cell receptor (beta chain) was captured in a study of blood T cell repertoires in COVID-19. This CDR3 has 11 residues. Trimming took off 7 bases at V and 2 bases at J, with 8 bases between the two ends. Germline CDR1 GTSNPN, CDR2 SVGIG (reference sequence). Here immunoSEQ multiplex PCR was the method, and the copy in TCRdb shows in-frame clones only, minus some. The data contain approximately 50,000 clones, about 70% of them singletons. The V gene is TRBV30, the J gene TRBJ1-1; D gene unclear. The receptor was derived from a man aged 45-60 years with active or convalescent COVID-19. The sequencing sample was made of peripheral blood. In nucleotides, the CDR3 is TGTGCCTCTTACAGTAACACTGAAGCTTTCTTT. This gives the protein CASYSNTEAFF.